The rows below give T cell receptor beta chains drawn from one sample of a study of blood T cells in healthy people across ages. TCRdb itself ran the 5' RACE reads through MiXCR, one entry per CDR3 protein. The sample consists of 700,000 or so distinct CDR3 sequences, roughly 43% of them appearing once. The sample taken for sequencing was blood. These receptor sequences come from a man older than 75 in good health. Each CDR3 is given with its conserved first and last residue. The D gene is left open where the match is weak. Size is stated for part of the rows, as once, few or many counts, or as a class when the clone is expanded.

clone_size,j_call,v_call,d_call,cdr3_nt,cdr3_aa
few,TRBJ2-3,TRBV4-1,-,TGCGCCAGCAGCCAAGGTCCGGGGTCAGGGACTCTTTTCACAGATACGCAGTATTTT,CASSQGPGSGTLFTDTQYF
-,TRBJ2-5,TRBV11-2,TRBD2,TGTGCCAGCAGCTCACCTAGCGGGGTCGGGGGTGAGACCCAGTACTTC,CASSSPSGVGGETQYF
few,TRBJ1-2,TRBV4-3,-,TGCGCCAGCAGCCACCTCAGGAATATAGACAGATATGGCTACACCTTC,CASSHLRNIDRYGYTF
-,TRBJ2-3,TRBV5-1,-,TGCGCCAGTGGAAGCTTCTCGGTCACAGATACGCAGTATTTT,CASGSFSVTDTQYF
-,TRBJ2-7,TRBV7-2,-,TGTGCCAGCGGCAGTCACAGATCCTACGAGCAGTACTTC,CASGSHRSYEQYF
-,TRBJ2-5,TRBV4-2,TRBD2,TGTGTCAGCAGCCAAGCTCGAGCGGGAGGCCCAGAGACCCAGTACTTC,CVSSQARAGGPETQYF
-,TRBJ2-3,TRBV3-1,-,TGTGCCAGCAGCCTGCGCATTGGAAGTGAAGATACGCAGTATTTT,CASSLRIGSEDTQYF
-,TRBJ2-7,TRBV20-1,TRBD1,TGCAGTGCCGACAGGGGGCGCGACGAGCAGTACTTC,CSADRGRDEQYF
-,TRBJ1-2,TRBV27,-,TGTGCCAGCAGTTTATGGGGGCGCGACTATGGCTACACCTTC,CASSLWGRDYGYTF
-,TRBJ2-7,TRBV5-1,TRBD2,TGCGCCAGCAGCTTCTCTGCGGGAGGAAGGGAGCAGTACTTC,CASSFSAGGREQYF
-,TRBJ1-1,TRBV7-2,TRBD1,TGTGCCAGCAGCGGGGACAGGGCTAGAGAAGCTTTCTTT,CASSGDRAREAFF
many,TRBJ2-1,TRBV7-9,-,TGTGCCAGCACCCTCGGGGTTACCGAGCAGTTCTTC,CASTLGVTEQFF
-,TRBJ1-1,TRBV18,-,TGTGCCAGCTCACTCGACCGTCAGGGAGGGGGCACTGAAGCTTTCTTT,CASSLDRQGGGTEAFF
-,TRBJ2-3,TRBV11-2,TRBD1,TGTGCCAGCAGCGAGCAGACAGGGCGAGATACGCAGTATTTT,CASSEQTGRDTQYF
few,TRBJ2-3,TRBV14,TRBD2,TGTGCCAGCAGCCAAGATCAGATAGCGGGGACGCAGTATTTT,CASSQDQIAGTQYF
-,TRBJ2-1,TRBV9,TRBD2,TGTGCCAGCAGCGTAGTAGCCTTACTAGCGGGAGAAGGAAATGAGCAGTTCTTC,CASSVVALLAGEGNEQFF
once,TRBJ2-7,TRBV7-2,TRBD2,TGTGCCAGCAGCCTCGGGACTACGCAGTACTTC,CASSLGTTQYF
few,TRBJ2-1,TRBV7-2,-,TGTGCCAGCAGCGCCTACTCCGGCAGGGTCTACAATGAGCAGTTCTTC,CASSAYSGRVYNEQFF
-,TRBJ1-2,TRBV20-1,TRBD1,TGCAGTGCAGGGGACAGGGTCAGCTATGGCTACACCTTC,CSAGDRVSYGYTF
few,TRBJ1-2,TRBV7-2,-,TGTGCCAGCAGCTCGCGACAGGTTAACTATGGCTACACCTTC,CASSSRQVNYGYTF
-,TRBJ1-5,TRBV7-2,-,TGTGCCAGCAGCTGGAAACAGGGAATCAATCAGCCCCAGCATTTT,CASSWKQGINQPQHF
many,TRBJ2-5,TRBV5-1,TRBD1,TGCGCCAGCAGCGTTGGGACAGGGGGAGAGACCCAGTACTTC,CASSVGTGGETQYF
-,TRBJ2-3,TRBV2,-,TGTGCCAGCAGGACTAGTGCTCCCACAGATACGCAGTATTTT,CASRTSAPTDTQYF
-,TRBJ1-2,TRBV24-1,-,TGTGCCACCAGTGACTTGGACAACACCTCGGGCTATGGCTACACCTTC,CATSDLDNTSGYGYTF
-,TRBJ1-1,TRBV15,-,TGTGCCACCAGCAGGGCCGGGACTGATAACACTGAAGCTTTCTTT,CATSRAGTDNTEAFF
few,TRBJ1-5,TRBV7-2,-,TGTGCCAGCAGCGCCACAGGGCTACGTCAGCCCCAGCATTTT,CASSATGLRQPQHF
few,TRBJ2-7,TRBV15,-,TGTGCCACCAGCAGGGCCCTTCGGTACGAGCAGTACTTC,CATSRALRYEQYF
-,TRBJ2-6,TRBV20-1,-,TGCAGTGCTATCAGCGCGGTAACTGGGGCCAACGTCCTGACTTTC,CSAISAVTGANVLTF
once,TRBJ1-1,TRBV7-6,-,TGTGCCAGCAGGATGTCGGGTAACACTGAAGCTTTCTTT,CASRMSGNTEAFF
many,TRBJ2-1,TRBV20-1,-,TGCAGTGCTGGAACTAGGTTTGCCTCCTACAATGAGCAGTTCTTC,CSAGTRFASYNEQFF
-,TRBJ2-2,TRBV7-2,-,TGTGCCAGCAGCTTACGAACGGACGCGAACACCGGGGGGCTGTTTTTT,CASSLRTDANTGGLFF
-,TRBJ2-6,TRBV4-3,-,TGCGCCAGCAGCCAAGATGTAGTACTTTCTGGGGCCAACGTCCTGACTTTC,CASSQDVVLSGANVLTF
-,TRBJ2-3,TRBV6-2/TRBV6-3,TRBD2,TGTGCCAGCAGTTTACTAGCGGGCGCTAGCACAGATACGCAGTATTTT,CASSLLAGASTDTQYF
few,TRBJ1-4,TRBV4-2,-,TGTGCCAGCAGCCAAGATAGGGGAAATGAAAAACTGTTTTTT,CASSQDRGNEKLFF
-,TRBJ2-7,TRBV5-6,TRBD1,TGTGCCAGCAGCCTAGGACAGGAATTCTACGAGCAGTACTTC,CASSLGQEFYEQYF
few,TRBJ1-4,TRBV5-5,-,TGTGCCAGCAGTTTACAGGGAAGGGGTAATGAAAAACTGTTTTTT,CASSLQGRGNEKLFF
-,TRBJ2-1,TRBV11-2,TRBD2,TGTGCCAGCAGCTTAGGACGGCTAGCGGGGGTGTCGGAGCAGTTCTTC,CASSLGRLAGVSEQFF
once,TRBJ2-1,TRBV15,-,TGTGCCACCAGCAGAGATGGGAAGGAGTACAATGAGCAGTTCTTC,CATSRDGKEYNEQFF
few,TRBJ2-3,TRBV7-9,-,TGTGCCAGCAGCTTTGACAATGGTGCAGATACGCAGTATTTT,CASSFDNGADTQYF
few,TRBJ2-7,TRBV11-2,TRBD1,TGTGCCAGCAGCTTAGATCGGGACAGGTACGAGCAGTACTTC,CASSLDRDRYEQYF
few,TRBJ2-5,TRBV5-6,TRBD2,TGTGCCAGCAGCCTAACTAGCGGGGGGGCCGTGGGAGAGACCCAGTACTTC,CASSLTSGGAVGETQYF
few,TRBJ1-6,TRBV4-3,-,TGCGCCAGCAGCCAAGAATCAACGAGACTGGGGGATTCACCCCTCCACTTT,CASSQESTRLGDSPLHF
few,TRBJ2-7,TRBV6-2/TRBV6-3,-,TGTGCCAGCAGCCCGCCGGACTTCTCCTACGAGCAGTACTTC,CASSPPDFSYEQYF
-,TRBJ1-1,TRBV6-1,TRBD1,TGTGCCAGCAGTGAATTGGGACAGACCATCATGAACACTGAAGCTTTCTTT,CASSELGQTIMNTEAFF
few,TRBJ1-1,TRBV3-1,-,TGTGCCAGCAGCCAAAGGACCCTAACCAGAGAAGCTTTCTTT,CASSQRTLTREAFF
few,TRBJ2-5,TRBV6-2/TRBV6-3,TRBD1,TGTGCCAGCAGTTCCCATGGACAGGGGGCGGTGGCGACCCAGTACTTC,CASSSHGQGAVATQYF
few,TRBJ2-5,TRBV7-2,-,TGTGCCAGCAGCTTAGCGGGGTCAAAAGAGACCCAGTACTTC,CASSLAGSKETQYF
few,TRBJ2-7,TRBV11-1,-,TGTGCCAGCAGCTCTCAGGACACTGGGGCCTACGAGCAGTACTTC,CASSSQDTGAYEQYF
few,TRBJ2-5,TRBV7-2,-,TGTGCCAGCAGTCAGGGCAGACGGATCCAAGAGACCCAGTACTTC,CASSQGRRIQETQYF
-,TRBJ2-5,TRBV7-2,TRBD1,TGTGCCAGCAGCTCCCCGGACAGGGCTGAGACCCAGTACTTC,CASSSPDRAETQYF
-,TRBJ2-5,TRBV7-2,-,TGTGCCAGCAGCTATGGACCCAACAATGAGCAGTACTTC,CASSYGPNNEQYF
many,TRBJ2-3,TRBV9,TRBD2,TGTGCCAGCAGCCCAACGGGACTAGCGACTAGCACAGATACGCAGTATTTT,CASSPTGLATSTDTQYF
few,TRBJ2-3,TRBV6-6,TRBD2,TGTGCCAGCAGTAACCGACTAGCGGCGAACACAGATACGCAGTATTTT,CASSNRLAANTDTQYF
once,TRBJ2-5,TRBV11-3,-,TGTGCCAGCAGCTTAGGGGGAGAACAAGAGACCCAGTACTTC,CASSLGGEQETQYF